What follows are 6 T cell receptor beta chains derived from one specimen sequenced in a study of human T cells and chemical hapten exposure. Each CDR3 protein is one row after TCRdb ran MiXCR on the RACE reads. This sample has roughly 52,000 distinct CDR3 sequences, with 9.5% to 12% found just once. Documented time point: patch test 1, 2 weeks after DPC sensitization. Treatment indicated: therapeutic diphenylcyclopropenone sensitization with weekly scalp DPC. Extraction yielded total RNA from whole blood (unfractionated). The source was whole blood, collected in connection with sensitization to the hapten diphenylcyclopropenone (DPC). The origin of the receptors is a woman aged 40 to 50 with alopecia areata. Some clones in this sample may be carry-over from other donors' samples.

This clonotype was seen repeatedly, ten times or more. The rearrangement links TRBV9 to TRBJ1-4, with TRBD1 as a possible D gene (5 bases). Germline V gives CDR1 SGDLS, CDR2 YYNGEE. The CDR3 runs to 15 residues. Trimming removed 0 bases from V and 8 bases from J, with 14 bases in between. The CDR3 sequence: CASSVAQAGKEKLFF. The CDR3 DNA is TGTGCCAGCAGCGTAGCTCAGGCAGGGAAGGAAAAACTGTTTTTT.

This clonotype was counted a few times. The chain is built from TRBV18 and TRBJ1-5; 9 bases are a match to TRBD1. J was trimmed by 5 bases and V by 6 bases; bases with no gene match: 17. CDR3 length equals 18 residues. In germline, CDR1 is KGHSH, CDR2 LQKENI. CDR3 in DNA: TGTGCCAGCTCTACCCCGGACAGGGGCGGACCATTCGATCAGCCCCAGCATTTT. Encoded protein: CASSTPDRGGPFDQPQHF.

At least ten counts were recorded for this clonotype. The CDR3 protein is CASSSGRVNQPQHF. The CDR3, as DNA: TGTGCCAGCAGTTCCGGACGGGTCAATCAGCCCCAGCATTTT. This sequence joins TRBV2 and TRBJ1-5, with no clear D. The CDR3 consists of 14 residues. Germline CDR1 reads SNHLY; CDR2 reads FYNNEI. Between the trimmed V and J ends, which lost 5 bases and 3 bases, there was a span of 11 bases.

By its share, this clonotype is medium-sized. V is TRBV12-3 or TRBV12-4 and J is TRBJ1-5, with 10 bases matching TRBD1. The CDR3 is 15 residues long. V lost 7 bases to trimming and J lost 7 bases; unmatched junction nucleotides: 10. This CDR3 is CASTGTGAFGQPQHF. DNA of the CDR3: TGTGCCAGCACCGGGACAGGGGCCTTCGGCCAGCCCCAGCATTTT.

This clonotype has a handful of counts. The rearrangement uses TRBV18 and TRBJ1-5; a possible D gene is TRBD1 (6 bases). The germline gives CDR1 KGHSH, CDR2 LQKENI. The V end was cut by 3 bases, the J end by 1 base, with 13 bases between. This CDR3 contains 16 residues. CDR3: CASSPLGTKSNQPQHF. In DNA form, the CDR3 reads TGTGCCAGCTCACCTCTTGGGACAAAAAGCAATCAGCCCCAGCATTTT.

This clonotype has a count of ten or more. The gene calls are TRBV20-1 and TRBJ2-3; 13 nucleotides line up with TRBD2. The germline gives CDR1 DFQATT, CDR2 SNEGSKA (reference sequence). V shed 5 bases and J 5 bases; nucleotides not matched to a gene: 13. The CDR3 has 17 residues. The CDR3 sequence: CSADPPAGLAGEDTQYF. The CDR3 DNA sequence: TGCAGTGCTGACCCACCCGCTGGACTAGCGGGAGAAGATACGCAGTATTTT.